A selection of T cell receptor beta chains follows, all from one sample in a study of post-analysis software for immune sequencing data. One entry per CDR3 protein, called by TCRdb with MiXCR from the PCR reads. The data show about 820,000 distinct CDR3 sequences, approximately 53% seen once. What was sequenced was blood. Every receptor here comes from a girl aged 5-17 years with multiple sclerosis. Both conserved end residues are part of each CDR3. D genes are given only for firm matches. Only part of the rows carry a size: once, few, many, or a class if the clone is expanded.

clone_size	j_call	v_call	d_call	cdr3_aa	cdr3_nt
NA	TRBJ1-2	TRBV7-2	NA	CASGGAASYGYTF	TGTGCCAGCGGCGGGGCCGCTAGCTATGGCTACACCTTC
few	TRBJ1-1	TRBV12-5	NA	CASGLTRGFNTEAFF	TGTGCTAGTGGTTTGACCCGGGGCTTCAACACTGAAGCTTTCTTT
NA	TRBJ2-5	TRBV5-1	NA	CASRGDGKTQYF	TGCGCCAGCAGGGGGGATGGGAAGACCCAGTACTTC
NA	TRBJ2-5	TRBV5-1	TRBD1	CASSSGTAQESQYF	TGCGCCAGCAGTTCCGGGACAGCCCAAGAGAGCCAGTACTTC
few	TRBJ2-7	TRBV19	TRBD1	CASSSPRGQGQYEQYF	TGTGCCAGTAGTAGTCCCCGGGGACAGGGGCAATACGAGCAGTACTTC
NA	TRBJ2-7	TRBV6-6	TRBD2	CASSTTGSGSYEQYF	TGTGCCAGCAGTACCACGGGGAGCGGGAGCTACGAGCAGTACTTC
NA	TRBJ2-7	TRBV10-3	TRBD1	CAIKKGQGAYEQYF	TGTGCCATCAAAAAAGGGCAGGGGGCCTACGAGCAGTACTTC
NA	TRBJ2-7	TRBV29-1	NA	CSVLNGGSYEQYF	TGCAGCGTACTAAACGGAGGGTCCTACGAGCAGTACTTC
NA	TRBJ1-2	TRBV12-3/TRBV12-4	NA	CASTRSAGYGYTF	TGTGCCAGCACCCGTAGCGCCGGCTATGGCTACACCTTC
NA	TRBJ2-5	TRBV15	TRBD2	CATSRDPTGGETQYF	TGTGCCACCAGCAGAGATCCGACGGGGGGGGAGACCCAGTACTTC
NA	TRBJ1-2	TRBV3-1	NA	CASSRRGSNYGYTF	TGTGCCAGCAGCCGCAGGGGATCTAACTATGGCTACACCTTC
few	TRBJ2-3	TRBV11-2	TRBD2	CASSSGLTGGGGLAGDSSTDTQYF	TGTGCCAGCAGCTCCGGATTGACAGGGGGCGGAGGACTAGCGGGGGACTCTAGCACAGATACGCAGTATTTT
NA	TRBJ2-7	TRBV20-1	TRBD2	CSARSTSGHSYEQYF	TGCAGTGCTAGATCGACTAGCGGACACTCCTACGAGCAGTACTTC
NA	TRBJ1-2	TRBV5-1	NA	CASSSGTVENYGYTF	TGCGCCAGCAGCTCCGGGACGGTTGAGAACTATGGCTACACCTTC
NA	TRBJ2-7	TRBV4-1	NA	CASSQDRGTEDPYEQYF	TGCGCCAGCAGCCAAGATAGGGGCACCGAGGACCCCTACGAGCAGTACTTC
few	TRBJ2-5	TRBV11-2	NA	CASSLWVGGPPETQYF	TGTGCCAGCAGCCTTTGGGTTGGGGGGCCCCCAGAGACCCAGTACTTC
NA	TRBJ2-1	TRBV7-3	NA	CASSLPYLNEQFF	TGTGCCAGCAGCTTACCATACCTCAATGAGCAGTTCTTC
NA	TRBJ2-4	TRBV2	NA	CASSQTTIKNIQYF	TGTGCCAGCAGCCAGACAACCATCAAAAACATTCAGTACTTC
NA	TRBJ2-3	TRBV11-2	NA	CASSSGTFSTDTQYF	TGTGCCAGCAGCTCCGGGACATTTAGCACAGATACGCAGTATTTT
NA	TRBJ2-5	TRBV15	NA	CATSPSRGQETQYF	TGTGCCACCAGCCCTAGCCGGGGTCAAGAGACCCAGTACTTC
NA	TRBJ2-1	TRBV12-3/TRBV12-4	NA	CASSMGQDTYNEQFF	TGTGCCAGCAGTATGGGACAAGATACCTACAATGAGCAGTTCTTC
NA	TRBJ2-1	TRBV12-3/TRBV12-4	TRBD2	CASRRLAGGPLGQFF	TGTGCCAGCAGGAGACTAGCGGGGGGCCCCCTTGGGCAGTTCTTC